The rows below give T cell receptor beta chains drawn from one sample of a study of blood T cell repertoires in COVID-19. Only in-frame clones appear in the TCRdb table, and some are missing; sequencing was by immunoSEQ multiplex PCR. The repertoire holds over 110,000 clones, with 80% as singletons. The sample comprised peripheral blood. These receptors were taken from a man aged 65 to 79 who had recovered from COVID-19. Both conserved end residues are part of each CDR3. The D gene is left open where the match is weak. Part of the rows lack a size; the others show once, few, many or a class for expanded clones.

D gene: TRBD2; clone size: few; J gene: TRBJ2-3; V gene: TRBV6-5; CDR3 protein: CASMHSGLSTDTQYF; CDR3 DNA: TGTGCCAGCATGCATAGCGGGCTAAGCACAGATACGCAGTATTTT
D gene: .; clone size: once; J gene: TRBJ2-5; V gene: TRBV6-6; CDR3 protein: CASSYSADQETQYF; CDR3 DNA: TGTGCCAGCAGTTACTCCGCAGACCAAGAGACCCAGTACTTC
D gene: TRBD2; clone size: .; J gene: TRBJ2-1; V gene: TRBV29-1; CDR3 protein: CSVSRTSGNYYNEQFF; CDR3 DNA: TGCAGCGTTTCTAGGACTAGCGGGAACTATTACAATGAGCAGTTCTTC
D gene: TRBD2; clone size: .; J gene: TRBJ2-2; V gene: TRBV7-2; CDR3 protein: CASSGSGTNTGELFF; CDR3 DNA: TGTGCCAGCAGCGGTAGCGGGACGAACACCGGGGAGCTGTTTTTT
D gene: TRBD1; clone size: .; J gene: TRBJ1-4; V gene: TRBV5-1; CDR3 protein: CASSLEGRGHEKLFF; CDR3 DNA: TGCGCCAGCAGCTTGGAGGGCAGGGGGCATGAAAAACTGTTTTTT
D gene: TRBD2; clone size: .; J gene: TRBJ2-7; V gene: TRBV30; CDR3 protein: CAWTSGLTVAEQYF; CDR3 DNA: TGTGCCTGGACATCGGGACTAACGGTAGCGGAGCAGTACTTC
D gene: TRBD1; clone size: .; J gene: TRBJ2-3; V gene: TRBV10-3; CDR3 protein: CAISDRGREDTQYF; CDR3 DNA: TGTGCCATCTCGGACAGGGGGCGAGAGGATACGCAGTATTTT
D gene: .; clone size: .; J gene: TRBJ1-1; V gene: TRBV4-1; CDR3 protein: CASSQGASPNTEAFF; CDR3 DNA: TGCGCCAGCAGCCAAGGGGCCTCACCGAACACTGAAGCTTTCTTT
D gene: .; clone size: few; J gene: TRBJ1-1; V gene: TRBV2; CDR3 protein: CASSYNGGDLTEAFF; CDR3 DNA: TGTGCCAGCAGCTATAACGGCGGGGATCTCACTGAAGCTTTCTTT
D gene: TRBD2; clone size: .; J gene: TRBJ2-7; V gene: TRBV11-2; CDR3 protein: CASRTSGRAGGPLQYF; CDR3 DNA: TGTGCCAGCAGAACTAGCGGGAGGGCCGGGGGGCCATTACAGTACTTC
D gene: TRBD2; clone size: .; J gene: TRBJ2-7; V gene: TRBV14; CDR3 protein: CASSLAGVHEQYF; CDR3 DNA: TGTGCCAGCAGCCTGGCGGGAGTCCACGAGCAGTACTTC
D gene: .; clone size: .; J gene: TRBJ1-2; V gene: TRBV5-4; CDR3 protein: CASSFQGSNYGYTF; CDR3 DNA: TGTGCCAGCAGCTTCCAGGGCTCTAACTATGGCTACACCTTC
D gene: .; clone size: .; J gene: TRBJ2-4; V gene: TRBV6-5; CDR3 protein: CASRSLTGAKNIQYF; CDR3 DNA: TGTGCCAGCAGATCTCTGACTGGAGCCAAAAACATTCAGTACTTC
D gene: .; clone size: .; J gene: TRBJ2-2; V gene: TRBV24-1; CDR3 protein: CATSGQGGTGELFF; CDR3 DNA: TGTGCCACCAGTGGCCAGGGTGGAACCGGGGAGCTGTTTTTT
D gene: .; clone size: .; J gene: TRBJ2-1; V gene: TRBV9; CDR3 protein: CASSEAGWSEQFF; CDR3 DNA: TGTGCCAGCAGCGAAGCGGGTTGGAGTGAGCAGTTCTTC
D gene: .; clone size: .; J gene: TRBJ1-1; V gene: TRBV27; CDR3 protein: CASSLAGWGGNTEAFF; CDR3 DNA: TGTGCCAGCAGTTTAGCCGGGTGGGGGGGAAACACTGAAGCTTTCTTT
D gene: TRBD2; clone size: .; J gene: TRBJ2-2; V gene: TRBV7-6; CDR3 protein: CASSLAIGTSGNTGELFF; CDR3 DNA: TGTGCCAGCAGCTTAGCGATCGGTACTAGCGGGAACACCGGGGAGCTGTTTTTT
D gene: .; clone size: .; J gene: TRBJ1-5; V gene: TRBV19; CDR3 protein: CASSIDSTASNQPQHF; CDR3 DNA: TGTGCCAGTAGTATAGATTCTACAGCTAGCAATCAGCCCCAGCATTTT
D gene: .; clone size: few; J gene: TRBJ2-6; V gene: TRBV7-9; CDR3 protein: CASSSHLGAGANVLTF; CDR3 DNA: TGTGCCAGCAGCTCCCACCTCGGGGCTGGGGCCAACGTCCTGACTTTC
D gene: .; clone size: .; J gene: TRBJ2-2; V gene: TRBV9; CDR3 protein: CASSRTGQLNTGELFF; CDR3 DNA: TGTGCCAGCAGCAGAACCGGACAGCTAAACACCGGAGAGCTGTTTTTT
D gene: TRBD2; clone size: .; J gene: TRBJ2-5; V gene: TRBV7-2; CDR3 protein: CASSSPTSRTKTQYF; CDR3 DNA: TGTGCCAGCAGCAGCCCGACTAGCCGTACGAAGACCCAGTACTTC
D gene: .; clone size: .; J gene: TRBJ2-2; V gene: TRBV10-1; CDR3 protein: CASSLSYSTGELFF; CDR3 DNA: TGCGCCAGCAGTCTTTCTTACAGCACCGGGGAGCTGTTTTTT
D gene: .; clone size: .; J gene: TRBJ2-7; V gene: TRBV7-2; CDR3 protein: CASSPPGRGSYEQYF; CDR3 DNA: TGTGCCAGCAGCCCTCCGGGTAGGGGGTCCTACGAGCAGTACTTC
D gene: .; clone size: .; J gene: TRBJ2-1; V gene: TRBV12-3/TRBV12-4; CDR3 protein: CASSLVSNEQFF; CDR3 DNA: TGTGCCAGCAGTTTAGTCAGCAATGAGCAGTTCTTC
D gene: TRBD2; clone size: .; J gene: TRBJ2-7; V gene: TRBV3-1/TRBV3-2; CDR3 protein: CASSQIAGVPEQYF; CDR3 DNA: TGTGCCAGCAGCCAGATAGCGGGAGTCCCCGAGCAGTACTTC
D gene: .; clone size: .; J gene: TRBJ2-2; V gene: TRBV9; CDR3 protein: CASSRQTLETGELFF; CDR3 DNA: TGTGCCAGCTCCCGCCAGACCCTGGAGACCGGGGAGCTGTTTTTT
D gene: .; clone size: .; J gene: TRBJ2-7; V gene: TRBV19; CDR3 protein: CASSFRGRRAEEQYF; CDR3 DNA: TGTGCCAGTAGTTTCCGGGGTCGACGAGCCGAAGAGCAGTACTTC
D gene: .; clone size: .; J gene: TRBJ1-6; V gene: TRBV9; CDR3 protein: CASTGGRGRNESPLHF; CDR3 DNA: TGTGCCAGCACCGGTGGTAGGGGCCGCAATGAATCACCCCTCCACTTT
D gene: .; clone size: .; J gene: TRBJ1-3; V gene: TRBV5-4; CDR3 protein: CASSSFAQAPGNTIYF; CDR3 DNA: TGTGCCAGCAGCTCCTTTGCACAGGCTCCGGGAAACACCATATATTTT
D gene: .; clone size: .; J gene: TRBJ1-3; V gene: TRBV6-5; CDR3 protein: CASINDIAGNTIYF; CDR3 DNA: TGTGCCAGCATCAACGACATCGCTGGAAACACCATATATTTT
D gene: TRBD2; clone size: .; J gene: TRBJ2-2; V gene: TRBV24-1; CDR3 protein: CATSDPAGELTGELFF; CDR3 DNA: TGTGCCACCAGTGACCCAGCGGGAGAGTTGACCGGGGAGCTGTTTTTT